A single sample is the source of the 17 T cell receptor beta chains below, sequenced in a study of OX40 agonist ivuxolimab in advanced cancers. Profiling relied on immunoSEQ multiplex PCR, and the TCRdb table lists in-frame clones only, not all of them. The data contain tens of thousands of clones, approximately 90% of them singletons. The material sequenced was CD4+ or CD8+ T cells sorted from blood, taken in a trial of the OX40 agonist ivuxolimab. The source of these receptors is an adult with an advanced solid tumor such as melanoma, head and neck, liver or kidney cancer.

The V and J genes are TRBV2 and TRBJ1-4; a weak D match, TRBD1 (5 bases). CDR1 is SNHLY and CDR2 is FYNNEI in the germline V gene. There are 12 residues in the CDR3. The V end lost 5 bases, the J end lost 7 bases, and 8 bases lay between the germline ends. CDR3 sequence reads: CASSLGVEKLFF. The CDR3 DNA follows: TGTGCCAGCAGTCTAGGGGTTGAAAAACTGTTTTTT.

The chain carries TRBV11-2 and TRBJ2-3, with 7 nucleotides matching TRBD1. CDR1 and CDR2 (germline): SGHAT, FQNNGV. The length of the CDR3 is 15 residues. The junction had 10 bases not matched to a gene; V was cut back by 7 bases and J by 3 bases. The CDR3 coding sequence is TGTGCCAGCAATTACGAGGGGGCCTGGACAGATACGCAGTATTTT. This codes for CASNYEGAWTDTQYF. Full variable domain (remainder filled in from reference TRBV11-2 and TRBJ2-3): EAGVAQSPRYKIIEKRQSVAFWCNPISGHATLYWYQQILGQGPKLLIQFQNNGVVDDSQLPKDRFSAERLKGVDSTLKIQPAKLEDSAVYLCASNYEGAWTDTQYFGPGTRLTVL.

The rearrangement links TRBV19 to TRBJ1-5, with 9 bases aligning to TRBD1. The CDR3 is 15 residues long. J gave up 4 bases and V 9 bases, and 10 bases lay outside the gene matches. Germline V gene sequence: CDR1 LNHDA, CDR2 SQIVND (reference sequence). The CDR3 spells CASKTGTGTNQPQHF. The CDR3 DNA reads TGTGCCAGCAAGACTGGGACAGGGACTAATCAGCCCCAGCATTTT.

J is TRBJ2-5 and V is TRBV7-2; the D gene is possibly TRBD2 (6 bases). The germline V gene has CDR1 SGHTA and CDR2 FQGNSA. The V gene lost 2 bases and the J gene lost 2 bases, with 12 bases spanning the gap. This CDR3 has 15 amino acids. The CDR3 reads CASSLIGTPQETQYF. The CDR3 DNA sequence: TGTGCCAGCAGCTTAATTGGGACTCCACAAGAGACCCAGTACTTC.

CDR3 region: CASSLGASGTYEQYF. The CDR3 DNA sequence: TGTGCCAGCAGCTTAGGTGCTAGCGGGACCTACGAGCAGTACTTC. The rearrangement links TRBV11-2 to TRBJ2-7; 9 bases agree with TRBD2. J was trimmed by 2 bases and V by 1 base; bases with no gene match: 3. In germline, CDR1 is SGHAT, CDR2 FQNNGV. This CDR3 is 15 amino acids long.

The chain is built from TRBV28 and TRBJ1-1; D unresolved. The germline gives CDR1 MDHEN, CDR2 SYDVKM. V lost 5 bases and J lost 2, with 12 bases in between. The CDR3 is made up of 14 amino acids. The CDR3 region has the DNA TGTGCCAGCAGTCGGTATGTCAGAAACACTGAAGCTTTCTTT. This translates into CASSRYVRNTEAFF.

This clone showed up just once. The rearrangement uses TRBV21-1 and TRBJ2-7; the tabulated D call, TRBD1, remains unverified against the DNA. TRBV21-1 is given as a pseudogene. The CDR3 sequence is 17 residues long. The CDR3 nucleotides read TGTGCCAGCAGCAAAGGTGGCGGGACAGGGCCCTCTTACGAGCAGTACTTC. It specifies CASSKGGGTGPSYEQYF.

This clone has a handful of counts. The V call is TRBV2, the J call TRBJ1-1; D not resolved. This CDR3 has 13 amino acids. V was clipped by 6 bases and J by 4 bases, with 12 bases between them. CDR1 SNHLY and CDR2 FYNNEI come from the germline V gene. The CDR3 bases are TGTGCCAGCAGGTCGCGGGTTAGCACTGAAGCTTTCTTT. This codes for CASRSRVSTEAFF.

This rearrangement joins TRBV2 to TRBJ2-1, with 9 bases identical to TRBD2. CDR1 is SNHLY, CDR2 FYNNEI, per germline. V shed 1 base, J shed 7 bases, and the junction held 5 bases outside the gene matches. This CDR3 comprises 15 residues. The chain's CDR3 is CASSEVSGSTNEQFF. The CDR3 bases are TGTGCCAGCAGTGAAGTTAGCGGGAGTACGAATGAGCAGTTCTTC.

This clone has only a few counts. V and J are TRBV18 and TRBJ2-6; 12 bases fit TRBD1. V lost 3 bases and J lost 2; bases outside the gene matches: 8. The germline CDR1 and CDR2 sequences are KGHSH and LQKENI. The length of the CDR3 is 19 residues. The CDR3 DNA follows: TGTGCCAGCTCACCCGGGACAGGGGGCTCAGGTACTGGGGCCAACGTCCTGACTTTC. Its translation is CASSPGTGGSGTGANVLTF.

V and J are TRBV21-1 and TRBJ2-2; the table names TRBD2, a call not compared with the DNA. TRBV21-1 is assigned pseudogene status. The CDR3 is 16 residues long. DNA of the CDR3: TGTGCCAGCAGCAAAGTCCAGCTAGCGGGAGACCGGGGAGCTGTTTTT. This translates into CASSKVQLAGDRGAVF.

This chain joins TRBV7-9 and TRBJ1-2; D call uncertain. The V gene's germline CDR1 is SEHNR and CDR2 FQNEAQ (reference sequence). V shed 4 bases and J shed 3 bases, with 15 bases lying between them. This CDR3 spans 15 amino acids. This chain's CDR3 is CASSYSYMRHYGYTF. In DNA, the CDR3 is TGTGCCAGCAGCTATAGCTATATGCGGCACTATGGCTACACCTTC. The variable domain in full, with the rest retrieved from reference TRBV7-9 and TRBJ1-2, is DTGVSQNPRHKITKRGQNVTFRCDPISEHNRLYWYRQTLGQGPEFLTYFQNEAQLEKSRLLSDRFSAERPKGSFSTLEIQRTEQGDSAMYLCASSYSYMRHYGYTFGSGTRLTVV.

The gene calls are TRBV5-1 and TRBJ2-5, with D possibly TRBD2 on 5 matching bases. Germline CDR1 and CDR2: SGHRS and YFSETQ. Between the trimmed V and J ends, which lost 0 bases and 2 bases, there was a span of 8 bases. The CDR3 covers 14 residues. For the CDR3, the DNA is TGCGCCAGCAGCTTGGTGCCGGGACAAGAGACCCAGTACTTC. This translates into CASSLVPGQETQYF. The full variable domain, with the rest looked up from reference TRBV5-1 and TRBJ2-5, is KAGVTQTPRYLIKTRGQQVTLSCSPISGHRSVSWYQQTPGQGLQFLFEYFSETQRNKGNFPGRFSGRQFSNSRSEMNVSTLELGDSALYLCASSLVPGQETQYFGPGTRLLVL.

The genes are TRBV25-1 and TRBJ2-2, with D perhaps matching TRBD2 (6 bases). The CDR3 is made up of 16 amino acids. Germline values: CDR1 MGHDK, CDR2 SYGVNS. The V end lost 1 base, the J end lost 1 base, and 10 bases lay between the germline ends. The CDR3 sequence is CASSESGGLNTGELFF. The CDR3 bases are TGTGCCAGCAGTGAATCTGGGGGACTGAACACCGGGGAGCTGTTTTTT.

The chain links TRBV27 to TRBJ2-1, with 8 bases matching TRBD1. Germline V lookup: CDR1 MNHEY, CDR2 SMNVEV (reference sequence). CDR3 length equals 16 residues. V lost 3 bases, J lost 9 bases, and 13 bases stayed unmatched. CDR3 protein: CASSLSGTGQRAEQFF. The CDR3 nucleotides read TGTGCCAGCAGTTTGTCCGGGACAGGCCAGAGGGCTGAGCAGTTCTTC.

The chain has TRBV18 and TRBJ2-2; perhaps TRBD1 as D (5 bases). The length of the CDR3 is 17 residues. V was pared by 5 bases and J by 0 bases, with 16 bases between. Germline values: CDR1 KGHSH, CDR2 LQKENI. The CDR3, as DNA: TGTGCCAGCTCAAGATCGATGCAGGGCACGAACACCGGGGAGCTGTTTTTT. Translation gives CASSRSMQGTNTGELFF. The complete variable domain, with remaining parts taken from reference TRBV18 and TRBJ2-2, reads NAGVMQNPRHLVRRRGQEARLRCSPMKGHSHVYWYRQLPEEGLKFMVYLQKENIIDESGMPKERFSAEFPKEGPSILRIQQVVRGDSAAYFCASSRSMQGTNTGELFFGEGSRLTVL.

This chain uses TRBV7-2 with TRBJ2-3; D is unresolved. Germline V gives CDR1 SGHTA, CDR2 FQGNSA. The CDR3 runs 13 residues. The V end was cut by 3 bases, the J end by 4 bases, with 8 bases between. CDR3 in amino acids: CASSFGSPDTQYF. CDR3 coding DNA: TGTGCCAGCAGCTTTGGCTCCCCAGATACGCAGTATTTT.